The following is a T cell receptor (beta chain) sequence with its context. Its antigen is not identified. With 5 bases removed from V and 0 bases from J, the gap between germline ends came to 24 bases. Germline values: CDR1 MDHEN, CDR2 SYDVKM. The CDR3 has 19 amino acids. 60 Vbeta and 13 Jbeta primers were used in PCR. Some clones are missing from TCRdb's copy, which holds only in-frame ones; the method was immunoSEQ multiplex PCR. This table has 110,000 to 150,000 clones, 68% appearing once. The data were obtained in a study of cytomegalovirus exposure and HLA in healthy donors. Findings of the study overall: Three chains linked to CMV were shown in vitro to be specific for CMV antigens. The study had only CMV serostatus as immune exposure information. TCR beta V segments were, for the most part, productive about 87% or about 30% of the time in an earlier analysis.

V usage is TRBV28 and J usage is TRBJ2-3; the D gene is possibly TRBD2 (5 bases). The source material was PBMCs. The receptor was derived from a man aged 55 to 69 in good health and CMV-seronegative. The CDR3 is CASSGPGISPVSSTDTQYF. CDR3 DNA: TGTGCCAGCAGTGGACCCGGGATTTCCCCAGTCTCTAGCACAGATACGCAGTATTTT. Looking up the rest from reference TRBV28 and TRBJ2-3 gives the full variable domain: DVKVTQSSRYLVKRTGEKVFLECVQDMDHENMFWYRQDPGLGLRLIYFSYDVKMKEKGDIPEGYSVSREKKERFSLILESASTNQTSMYLCASSGPGISPVSSTDTQYFGPGTRLTVL.